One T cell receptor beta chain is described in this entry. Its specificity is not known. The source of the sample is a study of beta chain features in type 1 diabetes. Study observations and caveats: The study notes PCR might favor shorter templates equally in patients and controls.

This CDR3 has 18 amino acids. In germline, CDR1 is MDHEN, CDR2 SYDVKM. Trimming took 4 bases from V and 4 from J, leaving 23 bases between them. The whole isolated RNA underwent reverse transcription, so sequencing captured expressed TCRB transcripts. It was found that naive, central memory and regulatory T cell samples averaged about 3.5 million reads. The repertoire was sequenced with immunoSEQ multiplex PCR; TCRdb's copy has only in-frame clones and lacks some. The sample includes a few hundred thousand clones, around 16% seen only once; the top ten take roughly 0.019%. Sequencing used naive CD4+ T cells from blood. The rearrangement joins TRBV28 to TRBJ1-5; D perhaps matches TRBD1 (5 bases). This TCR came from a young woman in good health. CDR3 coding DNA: TGTGCCAGCAGTTCAATGAATAAATGGACGGCAGGGAATCAGCCCCAGCATTTT. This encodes CASSSMNKWTAGNQPQHF.